The 8 T cell receptor beta chains below all came from one sample that was sequenced in a study of T cell responses to AZD1222 COVID-19 vaccine. Clones were read by immunoSEQ multiplex PCR, and TCRdb kept only the in-frame ones, dropping some. This table has 95,000 to 150,000 clones, roughly nine tenths appearing once. The sample consisted of peripheral blood, taken on day 0 of AZD1222 vaccination. The receptors here all came from an adult in good health.

The rearrangement joins TRBV7-2 to TRBJ1-1; D remains unclear. The CDR3 is 14 residues long. Germline-derived CDR1 and CDR2 are SGHTA and FQGNSA. V was shortened by 5 bases and J by 10 bases, with 20 bases between the two germline ends. In nucleotides, the CDR3 is TGTGCCAGCAGCCCCCTGGTTACGGGAGGTGGAGCTTTCTTT. Translation: CASSPLVTGGGAFF.

The J gene is TRBJ1-4, the V gene TRBV18, with 7 bases fitting TRBD1. CDR3 length: 15 amino acids. Trimming took 3 bases from V and 4 from J; bases not matched to a gene: 5. Germline V gene data show CDR1 as KGHSH and CDR2 as LQKENI. The CDR3 region is CASSPKRDSNEKLFF. Written as DNA, the CDR3 is TGTGCCAGCTCACCTAAACGGGACAGTAATGAAAAACTGTTTTTT.

V is TRBV7-9 and J is TRBJ2-1, with D perhaps matching TRBD2 (6 bases). CDR3 length: 13 amino acids. V shed 3 bases and J shed 13 bases, with 16 bases lying between them. Germline values: CDR1 SEHNR, CDR2 FQNEAQ (reference sequence). The CDR3: CASSFGSRLSQFF. CDR3 DNA sequence: TGTGCCAGCAGCTTCGGGAGCCGTCTTAGCCAGTTCTTC.

This clone was recorded once. The chain uses TRBV14 and TRBJ1-2; D is perhaps TRBD1 (6 bases). The CDR3 loop spans 15 amino acids. Trimming pared 1 base from V and 4 bases from J, leaving 13 bases between. Germline-derived CDR1 and CDR2 are SGHDN and FVKESK. The CDR3 bases are TGTGCCAGCAGCCAAGCGGGGGGGCGAGGCTATGGCTACACCTTC. Translation gives CASSQAGGRGYGYTF.

The rearrangement uses TRBV10-3 and TRBJ1-1, with D perhaps TRBD1 (6 bases). Germline V lookup: CDR1 ENHRY, CDR2 SYGVKD. V was pared by 2 bases and J by 9 bases, with 31 bases between. The CDR3 loop spans 19 amino acids. The CDR3 nucleotides are TGTGCCATCAGTGAGGAGTCCCCTGCGGGGACACTCCCAGGGGCCCAAGCTTTCTTT. This encodes CAISEESPAGTLPGAQAFF.

This rearrangement joins TRBV5-4 to TRBJ2-5; 8 nucleotides match TRBD2. The CDR3 extends over 13 amino acids. Losses at the gene ends were 4 bases for V and 4 bases for J; bases not matched to a gene: 3. Germline V gives CDR1 SGHNT, CDR2 YYREEE (reference sequence). The chain's CDR3 is CASSRTSGETQYF. CDR3 nucleotide sequence: TGTGCCAGCAGCCGCACTAGCGGAGAGACCCAGTACTTC. The whole variable domain, filled in from reference TRBV5-4 and TRBJ2-5, reads ETGVTQSPTHLIKTRGQQVTLRCSSQSGHNTVSWYQQALGQGPQFIFQYYREEENGRGNFPPRFSGLQFPNYSSELNVNALELDDSALYLCASSRTSGETQYFGPGTRLLVL.

The chain carries TRBV15 and TRBJ1-1; 7 positions match TRBD1. Germline V gene sequence: CDR1 LNHNV, CDR2 YYDKDF (reference sequence). The CDR3 is 13 residues long. J gave up 11 bases and V 4 bases, and 10 bases lay outside the gene matches. The DNA for the CDR3 is TGTGCCACCAGCACGCAACAGGGGAGGTCGGCTTTCTTT. This sequence encodes CATSTQQGRSAFF.

The gene calls are TRBV5-6 and TRBJ1-2, with 9 bases matching TRBD1. The V and J ends lost 3 bases and 8 bases, in that order; junction bases with no gene match: 14. Per germline, CDR1 SGHDT and CDR2 YYEEEE. This CDR3 is built from 16 residues. The chain's CDR3 is CASSSSGTGLSGGYTF. CDR3 coding DNA: TGTGCCAGCAGCTCCTCCGGGACAGGGTTATCCGGGGGCTACACCTTC.